Below, 21 T cell receptor beta chains from the same sample are listed, as sequenced in a study of identical twins. TCRdb re-called the 5' RACE reads through MiXCR, storing one row per CDR3 protein. The sample holds 450,000 to 650,000 distinct CDR3 sequences; 13% to 15% are singletons and the top ten take 0.44%. A further study also used this sample, focusing on yellow fever vaccine responses in identical twins.

The sample consisted of CD4+ T cells sorted from blood. The receptors come from a woman under 30 in good health.

This clonotype has a handful of counts. The chain employs TRBV7-3 and TRBJ2-1; D tentatively reads TRBD1 or TRBD2 (5 bases each). The CDR3 covers 15 residues. Germline CDR1 is SGHTA and CDR2 is FQGTGA. Trimming shortened V by 3 bases and J by 5 bases, and 14 bases separated the two germline ends. The CDR3 spells CASSFGTHPNNEQFF. CDR3 coding DNA: TGTGCCAGCAGCTTCGGGACGCATCCTAACAATGAGCAGTTCTTC.

This clonotype was seen a few times. The rearrangement uses TRBV20-1 and TRBJ1-2, with D unresolved. Trimming removed 3 bases at V and 1 base at J, with 0 bases between. The CDR3 sequence is 10 residues long. Germline V lookup: CDR1 DFQATT, CDR2 SNEGSKA (reference sequence). For the CDR3, the DNA is TGCAGTGCTAGTAACTATGGCTACACCTTC. Encoded protein: CSASNYGYTF.

The J gene is TRBJ2-7, the V gene TRBV20-1, with TRBD1 identical over 11 bases. Germline values: CDR1 DFQATT, CDR2 SNEGSKA (reference sequence). The CDR3 is 13 residues long. CDR3 region: CSIPGQGVYEQYV. DNA of the CDR3: TGCAGCATACCGGGACAGGGGGTCTACGAGCAGTACGTC.

The rearrangement joins TRBV2 to TRBJ2-1; 7 bases agree with TRBD2. This CDR3 comprises 15 residues. The V segment lost 6 bases and the J segment 7 bases; nucleotides outside the gene matches: 12. Looked up from germline, CDR1 is SNHLY and CDR2 is FYNNEI. The CDR3 loop reads CASSGTSAFGNEQFF. For the CDR3, the DNA is TGTGCCAGCAGCGGTACTAGCGCCTTTGGGAATGAGCAGTTCTTC.

J is TRBJ2-4 and V is TRBV13; D is undetermined. V was shortened by 2 bases and J by 5 bases, with 13 bases between the two germline ends. The germline gives CDR1 PRHDT, CDR2 FYEKMQ (reference sequence). The CDR3 is 15 residues long. DNA for the CDR3: TGTGCCAGCAGCTTAAGGACCCCATTACAAAACATTCAGTACTTC. Protein product: CASSLRTPLQNIQYF.

The V gene is TRBV2, the J gene TRBJ2-3; D is ambiguous. The V and J ends lost 11 bases and 0 bases respectively, with 9 bases between them. The germline CDR1 and CDR2 sequences are SNHLY and FYNNEI. This CDR3 is built from 12 residues. The CDR3 region has the DNA TGTGCCGGCGCCCTTAGCACAGATACGCAGTATTTT. Its protein product is CAGALSTDTQYF.

The sample holds a few counts of this clonotype. The CDR3 DNA sequence: TGTGCCAGCAGCTTGCCCCCAGGCCCGAACAATGAGCAGTTCTTC. Translation gives CASSLPPGPNNEQFF. The chain carries TRBV5-4 and TRBJ2-1; no firm D call. Germline V gives CDR1 SGHNT, CDR2 YYREEE (reference sequence). The CDR3 runs 15 residues. V was clipped by 1 base and J by 5 bases, with 13 bases between them.

The rearrangement links TRBV20-1 to TRBJ2-3; D not certain. The CDR3 contains 11 residues. The ends were cut back, 5 bases at V and 6 bases at J, with 9 bases in the middle. From germline, CDR1 is DFQATT and CDR2 SNEGSKA (reference sequence). CDR3 in DNA: TGCAGTGCTCTCCTTTGGGATACGCAGTATTTT. It translates to CSALLWDTQYF.

This clonotype is a singleton in its sample. CDR3 sequence reads: CASSPTSSNQPQHF. CDR3 coding DNA: TGTGCCAGCAGCCCCACTTCTAGCAATCAGCCCCAGCATTTT. The chain uses TRBV3-1 and TRBJ1-5; the D is unclear. Trimming took off 4 bases at V and 0 bases at J, with 7 bases between the two ends. The CDR3 spans 14 residues. From germline, CDR1 is LGHDT and CDR2 YNNKEL (reference sequence).

This rearrangement joins TRBV5-1 to TRBJ2-2; the D gene is possibly TRBD1 (6 bases). Germline loops: CDR1 SGHRS, CDR2 YFSETQ. The CDR3 totals 16 residues. The ends were cut back, 4 bases at V and 3 bases at J, with 16 bases in the middle. CDR3 sequence: CASSISRGADTGELFF. DNA of the CDR3: TGCGCCAGCAGCATCTCCAGGGGCGCGGACACCGGGGAGCTGTTTTTT.

This clonotype was found a few times. The genes are TRBV24-1 and TRBJ2-6; no firm D call. The germline V gene has CDR1 KGHDR and CDR2 SFDVKD. The germline V and J ends were trimmed by 3 bases and 1 base, with 6 bases remaining between them. This CDR3 spans 15 amino acids. DNA of the CDR3: TGTGCCACCAGTGATGGCTCGTCTGGGGCCAACGTCCTGACTTTC. This encodes CATSDGSSGANVLTF.

A few counts support this clonotype. The gene calls are TRBV5-5 and TRBJ2-7, with D unclear. With 0 bases removed from V and 1 base from J, the gap between germline ends came to 8 bases. CDR3 size: 14 residues. The germline V gene encodes CDR1 SGHKS and CDR2 YYEKEE (reference sequence). The CDR3: CASSLAVGSYEQYF. In DNA form, the CDR3 reads TGTGCCAGCAGCTTGGCGGTAGGGTCCTACGAGCAGTACTTC.

This clonotype was seen a handful of times. V usage is TRBV20-1 and J usage is TRBJ2-2; a possible D gene is TRBD2 (5 bases). V lost 0 bases, J lost 4 bases, and 18 bases lay in between. The CDR3 sequence is 17 residues long. The germline V gene encodes CDR1 DFQATT and CDR2 SNEGSKA (reference sequence). CDR3 nucleotide sequence: TGCAGTGCTAGAGATAATTTAGGTGGGAGTGGCACCGGGGAGCTGTTTTTT. Encoded protein: CSARDNLGGSGTGELFF.

This clonotype has ten or more counts. The chain has TRBV5-1 and TRBJ1-2; the D gene is possibly TRBD1 (5 bases). V dropped 4 bases and J dropped 4 bases, with 20 bases sitting between them. The CDR3 runs 16 residues. CDR1 SGHRS and CDR2 YFSETQ come from the germline V gene. CDR3 residues: CASSDEGKGRLYGYTF. The CDR3 nucleotides are TGCGCCAGCAGCGATGAGGGAAAGGGACGGCTCTATGGCTACACCTTC.

The CDR3 reads CASSELTAQETQYF. The CDR3 nucleotides read TGTGCCAGCAGTGAACTGACAGCTCAAGAGACCCAGTACTTC. The chain is built from TRBV6-1 and TRBJ2-5; perhaps TRBD1 as D (5 bases). Germline loops: CDR1 MNHNS, CDR2 SASEGT. The CDR3 totals 14 residues. Trimming stripped 2 bases from V and 2 bases from J, with 9 bases between.

This clonotype was found a few times. The chain joins TRBV19 to TRBJ1-1; 10 bases line up with TRBD1. The ends lost 3 bases at V and 7 bases at J; junction bases unmatched: 8. There are 15 residues in the CDR3. Germline CDR1 reads LNHDA; CDR2 reads SQIVND (reference sequence). In DNA form, the CDR3 reads TGTGCCAGTAGTATCCGGACAGGGGGGGCTGATGAAGCTTTCTTT. Amino acid sequence: CASSIRTGGADEAFF.

The V and J genes are TRBV3-1 and TRBJ2-1; TRBD2 aligns across 11 bases. V was clipped by 4 bases and J by 6 bases; unmatched bases: 14. CDR1 and CDR2 from the germline V gene are LGHDT and YNNKEL (reference sequence). CDR3 size: 18 residues. CDR3 sequence (DNA): TGTGCCAGCAGCCCAGGCCCCGTAGCGGGGGGGCCGGGCAATGAGCAGTTCTTC. Residues: CASSPGPVAGGPGNEQFF.

J is TRBJ2-7 and V is TRBV18; D is tentatively TRBD1 or TRBD2 (5 bases each). The CDR3 length is 14 residues. V was trimmed by 3 bases and J by 6 bases, leaving 15 bases between them. Germline V gives CDR1 KGHSH, CDR2 LQKENI. CDR3 amino acids: CASSPGDGLGEQYV. The CDR3 DNA follows: TGTGCCAGCTCACCCGGGGACGGCCTAGGCGAGCAGTACGTC.

The V call is TRBV15, the J call TRBJ2-1; 9 bases are a match to TRBD2. Germline loops: CDR1 LNHNV, CDR2 YYDKDF (reference sequence). J was trimmed by 0 bases and V by 5 bases; bases with no gene match: 8. The length of the CDR3 is 17 residues. CDR3 nucleotide sequence: TGTGCCACCAGCTTGACTAGCGGAGGCCTCTCCTACAATGAGCAGTTCTTC. This gives the protein CATSLTSGGLSYNEQFF.

In its sample, this clonotype was seen a few times. The chain couples TRBV12-3 or TRBV12-4 to TRBJ2-3; maybe TRBD2 (6 bases). The CDR3 runs to 16 residues. V gave up 2 bases and J gave up 1 base, with 13 bases separating them. This chain's CDR3 is CASSLMAWGGTDTQYF. The CDR3 coding sequence is TGTGCCAGCAGTTTAATGGCCTGGGGGGGCACAGATACGCAGTATTTT.

The J gene is TRBJ2-5, the V gene TRBV12-5; D may be TRBD2 (6 bases). The germline V gene encodes CDR1 LGHNT and CDR2 FRNRAP. Trimming removed 5 bases at V and 7 bases at J, with 20 bases between. This CDR3 region has 15 residues. CDR3 amino acids: CASGPGGLIGWTQYF. The CDR3 bases are TGTGCTAGTGGTCCTGGGGGGTTGATAGGTTGGACCCAGTACTTC. Filled out from reference TRBV12-5 and TRBJ2-5, the complete variable domain reads DARVTQTPRHKVTEMGQEVTMRCQPILGHNTVFWYRQTMMQGLELLAYFRNRAPLDDSGMPKDRFSAEMPDATLATLKIQPSEPRDSAVYFCASGPGGLIGWTQYFGPGTRLLVL.